This T cell receptor beta chain comes out of a study of blood T cell repertoires in COVID-19. About the research overall: The United States, Italy and Spain provided the acute and convalescent COVID-19 samples.

V lost 2 bases to trimming and J lost 4 bases, with 17 bases between them. Per the germline V gene, CDR1 is MNHNY and CDR2 is SVGAGI (reference sequence). There are 16 residues in the CDR3. The recovered donors of Cohort 3 showed two negative PCRs, clearance, or symptom resolution. TCRdb keeps only in-frame clones here, not all; method: immunoSEQ multiplex PCR. The sample has approximately 310,000 clones, approximately 91% seen once. This chain uses TRBV6-6 with TRBJ1-2, with a weak D call TRBD1 (6 bases). This sequence was found in a man aged 55 to 70 who had recovered from COVID-19. Sequencing used PBMCs or T cells enriched from blood (not recorded which). The CDR3 coding sequence is TGTGCCAGCAGTTACGGGTCTAGGGGACAAGCCTATGGCTACACCTTC. Translated, it gives CASSYGSRGQAYGYTF.